This is a list of T cell receptor beta chains from one sample in a study of blood T cell repertoires in COVID-19. Profiled with immunoSEQ multiplex PCR; TCRdb holds only in-frame clones, not every one. The sample has 200,000 to 250,000 clones, about 89% seen once. Material: peripheral blood. These receptors came from a woman between 40 and 55 years old with acute or convalescent COVID-19. Both conserved end residues are part of each CDR3. A D gene is named only where the DNA matches it firmly. Rows may omit the clone size; those that give it use once, few, many or a size class.

>TRBD2|-|TRBJ2-5|TRBV6-5
CASSGGTTRKTQYF
TGTGCCAGCAGCGGCGGGACTACCCGAAAGACCCAGTACTTC
>-|-|TRBJ2-5|TRBV2
CASSWVGGETQYF
TGTGCCAGCAGCTGGGTAGGGGGAGAGACCCAGTACTTC
>TRBD1|-|TRBJ2-1|TRBV18
CASSPPLDRGPYNEQFF
TGTGCCAGCTCACCCCCCCTGGACAGGGGACCCTACAATGAGCAGTTCTTC
>-|once|TRBJ1-2|TRBV11-2
CASSLAGGANYGYTF
TGTGCCAGCAGCTTAGCGGGGGGGGCTAACTATGGCTACACCTTC
>-|-|TRBJ1-2|TRBV9
CASSVDVRQDYGYTF
TGTGCCAGCAGCGTAGACGTACGGCAGGACTATGGCTACACCTTC
>TRBD1|-|TRBJ1-1|TRBV30
CAWRKDRGYTEAFF
TGTGCCTGGAGGAAGGACAGGGGGTACACTGAAGCTTTCTTT
>TRBD1|-|TRBJ1-6|TRBV16
CASSLRDRDSPLHF
TGTGCCAGCAGCCTACGGGACAGGGACTCACCCCTCCACTTT
>-|-|TRBJ2-2|TRBV15
CATSRDAEGAGELFF
TGTGCCACCAGCAGAGACGCGGAGGGCGCCGGGGAGCTGTTTTTT
>-|-|TRBJ1-4|TRBV25-1
CASSEWGGQEKLFF
TGTGCCAGCAGTGAATGGGGAGGGCAAGAAAAACTGTTTTTT
>-|-|TRBJ1-2|TRBV2
CASSGFGHYGYTF
TGTGCCAGCAGTGGATTTGGGCACTATGGCTACACCTTC
>TRBD1|-|TRBJ1-2|TRBV6-5
CASSAVQGAGGYTF
TGTGCCAGCAGCGCGGTACAGGGGGCCGGTGGCTACACCTTC
>-|-|TRBJ1-2|TRBV6-5
CASSYASGGKGYGYTF
TGTGCCAGCAGTTACGCCTCGGGGGGTAAGGGCTATGGCTACACCTTC
>TRBD1|-|TRBJ1-3|TRBV9
CASSGGQGTGNTIYF
TGTGCCAGCAGCGGAGGACAGGGCACTGGAAACACCATATATTTT
>TRBD1|few|TRBJ1-2|TRBV19
CASRTGEVYYGYTF
TGTGCCAGCCGGACAGGCGAAGTCTACTATGGCTACACCTTC
>-|-|TRBJ1-2|TRBV3-1/TRBV3-2
CASSPGQPPYGYTF
TGTGCCAGCAGCCCTGGACAGCCACCCTATGGCTACACCTTC
>-|-|TRBJ2-4|TRBV27
CASSFGAKNIQYF
TGTGCCAGCAGTTTCGGAGCCAAAAACATTCAGTACTTC
>-|-|TRBJ1-5|TRBV2
CASKSGNQPQHF
TGTGCCAGCAAGAGTGGCAATCAGCCCCAGCATTTT
>-|-|TRBJ1-2|TRBV4-1
CASSRLRGGAYGYTF
TGCGCCAGCAGCCGCCTGCGGGGGGGAGCCTATGGCTACACCTTC
>TRBD1|once|TRBJ2-1|TRBV5-6
CASSFTLTGGSADEQFF
TGTGCCAGCAGCTTTACCCTGACAGGGGGCTCGGCGGATGAGCAGTTCTTC
>-|-|TRBJ1-2|TRBV11-2
CASSPVGQHSWGYTF
TGTGCCAGCAGCCCAGTTGGACAGCATAGCTGGGGCTACACCTTC
>-|-|TRBJ1-1|TRBV5-1
CASSLAIQGSAEAFF
TGCGCCAGCAGCTTGGCTATACAGGGCTCGGCTGAAGCTTTCTTT
>-|-|TRBJ1-1|TRBV6-1
CASSEAGARTEAFF
TGTGCCAGCAGTGAAGCGGGGGCACGCACTGAAGCTTTCTTT
>-|once|TRBJ1-3|TRBV5-1
CASSQAPGEGHTIYF
TGCGCCAGCAGCCAGGCCCCAGGGGAAGGTCACACCATATATTTT
>TRBD1|-|TRBJ2-1|TRBV19
CASSDTGGAYNEQFF
TGTGCCAGTAGCGATACAGGGGGTGCCTACAATGAGCAGTTCTTC
>TRBD1|-|TRBJ2-5|TRBV5-1
CASSFGQGQETQYF
TGCGCCAGCAGCTTCGGACAGGGACAAGAGACCCAGTACTTC
>-|-|TRBJ2-1|TRBV2
CASSGRTGTDEQFF
TGTGCCAGCAGTGGAAGAACAGGGACCGATGAGCAGTTCTTC
>TRBD2|-|TRBJ2-2|TRBV7-6
CASSLPLAGGQGGELFF
TGTGCCAGCAGCTTACCCCTAGCGGGGGGCCAGGGCGGGGAGCTGTTTTTT
>-|once|TRBJ2-3|TRBV5-4
CASSLEWRAADTQYF
TGTGCCAGCAGCTTGGAGTGGAGGGCTGCAGATACGCAGTATTTT
>-|-|TRBJ2-2|TRBV19
CASSIAGTGELFF
TGTGCCAGTAGTATAGCGGGGACCGGGGAGCTGTTTTTT
>TRBD1|once|TRBJ1-2|TRBV10-3
CAIRGTGGNYGYTF
TGTGCCATCAGAGGGACAGGGGGAAACTATGGCTACACCTTC
>TRBD1|once|TRBJ1-5|TRBV4-1
CASSPTGGGGNQPQHF
TGCGCCAGCAGTCCAACAGGGGGCGGTGGCAATCAGCCCCAGCATTTT
>-|-|TRBJ2-3|TRBV2
CASQMAGLNTDTQYF
TGTGCCAGCCAGATGGCGGGGCTCAACACAGATACGCAGTATTTT
>-|once|TRBJ1-6|TRBV29-1
CSVATSRDSPLHF
TGCAGCGTTGCAACTTCCAGGGATTCACCCCTCCACTTT
>TRBD2|once|TRBJ2-1|TRBV5-1
CASSLAGDGGDEQFF
TGCGCCAGCAGCTTAGCGGGGGACGGTGGTGATGAGCAGTTCTTC
>TRBD1|once|TRBJ1-1|TRBV7-3
CASSLDRDTEAFF
TGTGCCAGCAGCCTCGACAGGGACACTGAAGCTTTCTTT
>TRBD1|-|TRBJ1-4|TRBV12-3/TRBV12-4
CATARDSEKLFF
TGTGCCACCGCCCGGGACAGTGAAAAACTGTTTTTT
>TRBD1|-|TRBJ1-6|TRBV5-6
CASSPGQGVPNSPLHF
TGTGCCAGCAGCCCGGGACAGGGGGTCCCTAATTCACCCCTCCACTTT
>-|-|TRBJ1-6|TRBV30
CAWSQASSYNSPLHF
TGTGCCTGGAGTCAGGCCAGCTCCTATAATTCACCCCTCCACTTT
>TRBD2|-|TRBJ2-1|TRBV27
CASTPSPLAGVYNEQFF
TGTGCCAGCACTCCTAGCCCCCTAGCGGGGGTTTACAATGAGCAGTTCTTC
>-|-|TRBJ1-4|TRBV3-1/TRBV3-2
CASSRGQGGEKLFF
TGTGCCAGCAGCCGCGGTCAGGGAGGGGAAAAACTGTTTTTT
>-|once|TRBJ2-5|TRBV7-7
CASSLELSPAGDEETQYF
TGTGCCAGCAGCTTAGAACTTTCTCCGGCAGGGGACGAAGAGACCCAGTACTTC
>TRBD2|-|TRBJ2-3|TRBV19
CASSSGTSGGAHDTQYF
TGTGCCAGTAGTTCCGGGACTAGCGGGGGGGCGCATGATACGCAGTATTTT
>TRBD2|-|TRBJ2-1|TRBV3-1/TRBV3-2
CASSLRLAGGLSNEQFF
TGTGCCAGCAGCCTTAGACTAGCGGGGGGTTTGAGCAATGAGCAGTTCTTC
>-|-|TRBJ1-1|TRBV5-6
CASSPRGGTGAFF
TGTGCCAGCAGCCCGAGGGGGGGAACCGGGGCTTTCTTT
>-|-|TRBJ1-4|TRBV13
CATGGEKLFF
TGTGCCACAGGAGGTGAAAAACTGTTTTTT